Listed here are 11 T cell receptor beta chains from one sample, sequenced in a study of technical replicates of blood from a few donors. Here immunoSEQ multiplex PCR was the method, and the copy in TCRdb shows in-frame clones only, minus some. The repertoire includes tens of thousands of clones, 95% to 97% of them detected once, and more than 0.25% sits in the top ten. Sequenced sample: T cells isolated from PBMCs. Every receptor here comes from a human donor in good health.

The chain recombines TRBV6-5 with TRBJ2-7; D gene unclear. CDR1 is MNHEY and CDR2 is SVGAGI in the germline V gene. The CDR3 sequence is 13 residues long. V dropped 2 bases and J dropped 0 bases, with 5 bases sitting between them. This CDR3 reads CASSYGGSYEQYF. CDR3 bases: TGTGCCAGCAGTTACGGCGGCTCCTACGAGCAGTACTTC.

This clone appeared once. V is TRBV27 and J is TRBJ1-5, with 9 bases lining up with TRBD1. Germline V CDR1 and CDR2: MNHEY, SMNVEV (reference sequence). CDR3 length: 17 residues. Trimming cost V 1 base and J 6 bases; bases outside gene matches: 10. CDR3 loop: CASSLYGTGKLSQPQHF. The DNA of the CDR3 is TGTGCCAGCAGTTTATATGGGACAGGGAAATTAAGTCAGCCCCAGCATTTT.

This clone appeared a single time. The chain has TRBV28 and TRBJ1-1; 8 bases align to TRBD1. The CDR3 totals 17 residues. Germline CDR1 MDHEN, CDR2 SYDVKM. The V gene end was trimmed by 4 bases and the J gene end by 5 bases; junction bases not matched to a gene: 15. CDR3 bases: TGTGCCAGCAGTTACCTCGCCTTAGACAGGGGTGGAACTGAAGCTTTCTTT. This codes for CASSYLALDRGGTEAFF.

This chain links TRBV27 with TRBJ2-3; 11 bases are a match to TRBD2. V was pared by 5 bases and J by 6 bases, with 7 bases of the junction left unmatched. The CDR3 loop spans 15 amino acids. CDR1 MNHEY and CDR2 SMNVEV come from the germline V gene (reference sequence). The CDR3 here is CASSPTSGIWDTQYF. The CDR3 region has the DNA TGTGCCAGCAGTCCGACTAGCGGGATATGGGATACGCAGTATTTT.

The chain uses TRBV13 and TRBJ1-2, with a possible D match to TRBD1 (5 bases). Germline assignment: CDR1 PRHDT and CDR2 FYEKMQ (reference sequence). Trimming pared 2 bases from V and 5 bases from J, leaving 9 bases between. This CDR3 is 13 amino acids long. As DNA, the CDR3 is TGTGCCAGCAGCTTATCAGGGTATTATGGCTACACCTTC. Amino acids: CASSLSGYYGYTF.

This clone has more than one count but fewer than ten. This chain uses TRBV2 with TRBJ2-1, with a tentative D call TRBD2 (6 bases). Per germline, CDR1 SNHLY and CDR2 FYNNEI. V gave up 8 bases and J gave up 0 bases, with 11 bases separating them. There are 14 residues in the CDR3. The chain's CDR3 is CASPGLSSYNEQFF. CDR3 nucleotide sequence: TGTGCCAGCCCGGGACTCAGCTCCTACAATGAGCAGTTCTTC.

The chain recombines TRBV19 with TRBJ2-5, with a weak D call TRBD1 (6 bases). This CDR3 has 12 residues. V dropped 7 bases and J dropped 5 bases, with 11 bases sitting between them. Germline assignment: CDR1 LNHDA and CDR2 SQIVND (reference sequence). The CDR3 nucleotides read TGTGCCAGTAAATCCCAGGGGGAGACCCAGTACTTC. It translates to CASKSQGETQYF.

The genes are TRBV6-1 and TRBJ1-3; D ambiguous. Looked up from germline, CDR1 is MNHNS and CDR2 is SASEGT. Trimming removed 0 bases at V and 8 bases at J, with 11 bases between. The CDR3 is made up of 14 amino acids. The CDR3 nucleotides read TGTGCCAGCAGTGAAGCGCCAGGAGGCCACACCATATATTTT. Protein product: CASSEAPGGHTIYF.

This chain links TRBV7-7 with TRBJ2-7; 7 bases match TRBD1. Germline CDR1 SSHAT, CDR2 FNYEAQ (reference sequence). The CDR3 is made up of 14 amino acids. V was pared by 1 base and J by 0 bases, with 0 bases of the junction left unmatched. As DNA, the CDR3 is TGTGCCAGCAGCTTAGGGACAGGCTCCTACGAGCAGTACTTC. Its protein product is CASSLGTGSYEQYF.

The chain combines TRBV7-3 with TRBJ1-1; D is possibly TRBD1 (5 bases). The length of the CDR3 is 15 residues. Trimming removed 4 bases at V and 2 bases at J, with 14 bases between. Germline V CDR1 and CDR2: SGHTA, FQGTGA. CDR3 loop: CASSSQTGLNTEAFF. In DNA form, the CDR3 reads TGTGCCAGCAGCTCCCAAACAGGTCTTAACACTGAAGCTTTCTTT.

The chain has TRBV30 and TRBJ1-2; D is unresolved. The V gene lost 2 bases and the J gene lost 7 bases, with 14 bases spanning the gap. This CDR3 comprises 13 residues. Germline lookup yields CDR1 GTSNPN and CDR2 SVGIG (reference sequence). The CDR3, as DNA: TGTGCCTGGAGTCGGAAGGGAGTATCTGGCTACACCTTC. Translation gives CAWSRKGVSGYTF.